This T cell receptor (beta chain) was retrieved from a study of T cells in Graves' hyperthyroidism and ophthalmopathy (dated by TCRdb to between 2018 and 2021). With regard to the full study: Peripheral blood samples were taken at the time of initial diagnosis, prior to any treatment. Whether ophthalmopathy could be predicted prospectively was tested in an independent validation cohort made up of roughly 19 hyperthyroidism patients plus 17 patients who later progressed to ophthalmopathy. For training and testing, the 80 to 100 patients in the discovery cohort were randomly divided in a 7:3 ratio. A discovery cohort of about a hundred patients, roughly 43 with Graves' ophthalmopathy and about 58 with stable Graves' hyperthyroidism, was used to find distinguishing TCR V-J signatures. In several Graves' hyperthyroidism patients, the study also compared T-cell repertoires from thyroid tissue with T-cell repertoires from blood. Following sampling, methimazole starting at 30 mg daily was given to hyperthyroidism patients, and high-dose intravenous methylprednisolone was given to ophthalmopathy patients. The paper reports TCR Vbeta CDR3 sequencing of about 140 peripheral blood samples: fewer than 50 ophthalmopathy, about 75 hyperthyroidism and 17 progressor patients.

Overall study results and their limits: Blood samples also contained most of the expanded thyroid clonotypes (frequency above 0.001), which suggests that blood repertoires may reflect thyroid immune responses. In validation, the model predicted progression to ophthalmopathy with 60% to 71% sensitivity and 72% to 85% specificity, a median of about 6.7 months before onset. Sample size was not statistically predetermined, and investigators were not blinded to group allocation. Ophthalmopathy was separated from stable hyperthyroidism by a 13 V-J signature model, with around 90% sensitivity and about 81% specificity obtained in cross-validation and 80%/75% obtained in testing.

TCR beta CDR3 regions were amplified from RNA transcripts. The first round of RT-PCR for the TCR CDR3 was performed with the HTBI primer set and the Qiagen OneStep RT-PCR kit. The libraries were constructed in a second round of multiplex PCR and then size-selected and purified. Paired-end sequencing of the libraries was performed with 100 bp reads on an Illumina HiSeq2000. On the study's bioinformatics: SOAPnuke was used to process the raw data, throwing out any read that contained adapters or uncalled bases, had a mean Phred below 15, or lacked an exact constant-primer or identifier match. COPE v1.2.5 was used to merge the high-quality paired reads, and each unique nucleotide sequence was defined as a clonotype. Clonotypes were aligned to IMGT TRBV, TRBD and TRBJ reference segments using MiTCR v1.1. The analysis was restricted to V-J combinations with a frequency above 0.0001, which together covered about 99% of the repertoires. The TCS score was defined as F50 (clonal expansion) divided by E x V (chaos), with BLOSUM62-based TCRdist calculated between CDR3 peptides within each V-J. Welch's t-statistics and random forest reduced roughly 530 V-J features to about 12, which were used in a naive Bayes classifier (R e1071). TCRdb trimmed public reads at Q25 via fastp, called clones via MiXCR and kept in-frame beta chains. Each record represents a unique CDR3 protein, reported with the most common genes and DNA among its rows. These V and J calls derive from TCRdb rather than the authors' analysis. The table for this sample lists about 550,000 distinct CDR3 sequences; more than 20% of them were counted only once. More than 20% of the sample lies in the top ten.

Including cysteine and phenylalanine, the CDR3 has 14 amino acids. The retained sequence is limited to the CDR3, 42 bases, with the frame set at the first base. The germline V gene encodes CDR1 SNHLY and CDR2 FYNNEI. The sample holds many counts of this clonotype. Its antigen target is currently unknown. The junction departs from germline at one end; a sequencing error may be responsible. Graves' hyperthyroidism was defined as stable when no progression to ophthalmopathy occurred over 18 months of follow-up. Hyperthyroidism patients were newly diagnosed, with disease duration under 2 months, and aged 18 to 65 years. Patients with uncontrolled infections, other autoimmune diseases, pregnancy or lactation were excluded. Diagnoses were established on the basis of clinical symptoms, serum thyroxine and TRAb, thyroid ultrasound, and orbital computed tomography. PBMCs were isolated from 7.5 to 10 ml of fresh peripheral blood by Ficoll-Paque density gradient centrifugation. Trizol reagent was used to extract total RNA, and RNA quality was then checked on an Agilent 2100 Bioanalyzer.

This sequence was found in a man aged 18 to 29 with Graves' hyperthyroidism. The chain is assembled from TRBV2 and TRBJ2-5; TRBD1 could be the D gene, as 5 bases match. Sequenced input: blood. CDR3 reads: CTSSPRQTKETQYF. DNA sequence: TGTACCAGCAGTCCCCGACAGACCAAGGAGACCCAGTACTTC.